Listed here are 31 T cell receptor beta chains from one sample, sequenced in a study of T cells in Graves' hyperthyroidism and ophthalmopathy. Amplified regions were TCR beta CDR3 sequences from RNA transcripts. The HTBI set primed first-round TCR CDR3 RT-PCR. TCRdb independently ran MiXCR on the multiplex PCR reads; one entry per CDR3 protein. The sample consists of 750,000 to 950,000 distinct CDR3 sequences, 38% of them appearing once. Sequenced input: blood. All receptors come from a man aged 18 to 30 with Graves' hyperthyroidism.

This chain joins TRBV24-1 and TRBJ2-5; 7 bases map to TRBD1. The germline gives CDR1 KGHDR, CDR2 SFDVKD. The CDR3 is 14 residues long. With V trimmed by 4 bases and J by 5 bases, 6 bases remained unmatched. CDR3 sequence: CATSDKDRWETQYF. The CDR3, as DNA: TGTGCCACCAGTGACAAGGACAGGTGGGAGACCCAGTACTTC.

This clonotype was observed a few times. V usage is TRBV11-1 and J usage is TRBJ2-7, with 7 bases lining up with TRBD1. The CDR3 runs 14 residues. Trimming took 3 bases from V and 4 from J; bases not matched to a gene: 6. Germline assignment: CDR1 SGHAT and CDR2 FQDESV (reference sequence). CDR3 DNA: TGTGCCAGCAGCTTCTCACAGGGGTATTACGAGCAGTACTTC. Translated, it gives CASSFSQGYYEQYF.

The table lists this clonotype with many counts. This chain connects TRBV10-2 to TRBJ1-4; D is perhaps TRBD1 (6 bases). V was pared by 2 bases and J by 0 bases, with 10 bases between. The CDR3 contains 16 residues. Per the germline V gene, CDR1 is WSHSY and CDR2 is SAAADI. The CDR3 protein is CASSEGQLATNEKLFF. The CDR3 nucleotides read TGCGCCAGCAGTGAGGGACAGCTGGCAACTAATGAAAAACTGTTTTTT.

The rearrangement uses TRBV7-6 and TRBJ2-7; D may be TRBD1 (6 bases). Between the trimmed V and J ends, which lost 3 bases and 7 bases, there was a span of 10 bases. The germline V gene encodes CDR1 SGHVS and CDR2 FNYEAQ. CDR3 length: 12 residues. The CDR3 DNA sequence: TGTGCCAGCAGCTTGACCCAGGGGGAGCAGTACTTC. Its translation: CASSLTQGEQYF.

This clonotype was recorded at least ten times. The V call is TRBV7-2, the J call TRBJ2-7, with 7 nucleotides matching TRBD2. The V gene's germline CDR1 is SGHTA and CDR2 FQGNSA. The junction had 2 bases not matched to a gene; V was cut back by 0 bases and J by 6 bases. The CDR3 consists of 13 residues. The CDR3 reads CASSLAGRAEQYF. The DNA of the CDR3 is TGTGCCAGCAGCTTAGCTGGGAGGGCCGAGCAGTACTTC.

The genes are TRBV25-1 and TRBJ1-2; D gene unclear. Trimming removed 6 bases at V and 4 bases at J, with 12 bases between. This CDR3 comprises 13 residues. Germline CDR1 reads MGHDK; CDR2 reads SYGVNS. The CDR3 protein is CASSQERLYGYTF. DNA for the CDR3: TGTGCCAGCAGCCAAGAAAGGCTCTATGGCTACACCTTC.

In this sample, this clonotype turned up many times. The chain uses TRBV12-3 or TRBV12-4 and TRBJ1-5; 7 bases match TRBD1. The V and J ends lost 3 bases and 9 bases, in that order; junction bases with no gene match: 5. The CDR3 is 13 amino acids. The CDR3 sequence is CASSFTGDVPQHF. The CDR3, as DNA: TGTGCCAGCAGTTTTACAGGGGACGTGCCCCAGCATTTT.

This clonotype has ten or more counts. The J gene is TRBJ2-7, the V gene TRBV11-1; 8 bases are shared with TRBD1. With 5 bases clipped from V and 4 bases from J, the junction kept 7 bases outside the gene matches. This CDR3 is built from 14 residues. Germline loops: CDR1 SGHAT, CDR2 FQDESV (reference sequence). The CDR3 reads CASSPQDRGYEQYF. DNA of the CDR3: TGTGCCAGCAGCCCCCAAGACAGGGGTTACGAGCAGTACTTC.

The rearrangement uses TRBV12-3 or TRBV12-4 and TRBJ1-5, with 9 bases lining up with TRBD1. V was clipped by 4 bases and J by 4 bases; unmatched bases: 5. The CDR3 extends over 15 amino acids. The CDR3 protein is CASSSGTGRNQPQHF. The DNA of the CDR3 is TGTGCCAGCAGTTCCGGGACAGGGCGGAATCAGCCCCAGCATTTT.

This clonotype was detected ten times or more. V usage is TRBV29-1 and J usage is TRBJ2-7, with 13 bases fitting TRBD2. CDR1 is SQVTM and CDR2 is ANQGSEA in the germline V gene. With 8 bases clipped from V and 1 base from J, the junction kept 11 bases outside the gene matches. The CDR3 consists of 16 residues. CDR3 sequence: CSTLGLAGAPSYEQYF. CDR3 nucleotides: TGCAGCACCCTCGGACTAGCGGGAGCCCCATCCTACGAGCAGTACTTC.

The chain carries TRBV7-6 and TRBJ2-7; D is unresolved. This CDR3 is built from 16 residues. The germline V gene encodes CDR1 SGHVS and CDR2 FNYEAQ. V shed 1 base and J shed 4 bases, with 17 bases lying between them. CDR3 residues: CASSLEGNDGRYEQYF. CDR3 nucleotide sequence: TGTGCCAGCAGCTTAGAAGGGAACGACGGCCGTTACGAGCAGTACTTC. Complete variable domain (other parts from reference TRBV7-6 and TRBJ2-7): GAGVSQSPRYKVTKRGQDVALRCDPISGHVSLYWYRQALGQGPEFLTYFNYEAQQDKSGLPNDRFSAERPEGSISTLTIQRTEQRDSAMYRCASSLEGNDGRYEQYFGPGTRLTVT.

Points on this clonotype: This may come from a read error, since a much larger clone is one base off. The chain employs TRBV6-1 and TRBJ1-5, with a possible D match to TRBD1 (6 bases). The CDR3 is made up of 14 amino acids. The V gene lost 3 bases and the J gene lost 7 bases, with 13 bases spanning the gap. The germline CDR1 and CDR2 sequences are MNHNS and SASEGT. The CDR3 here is CASSERQEVQPQHF. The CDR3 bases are TGTGCCAGCAGTGAGAGACAGGAAGTCCAGCCCCAGCATTTT.

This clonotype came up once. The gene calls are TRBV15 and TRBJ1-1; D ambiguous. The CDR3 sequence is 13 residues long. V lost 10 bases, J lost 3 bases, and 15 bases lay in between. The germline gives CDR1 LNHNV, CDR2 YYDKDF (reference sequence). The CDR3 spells CASSFRSDTEAFF. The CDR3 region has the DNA TGTGCCAGCAGTTTTAGGAGCGACACTGAAGCTTTCTTT.

The CDR3 bases are TGTGCCAGCAGCCTAAGGGACAGGGACAGGCTCCACTTT. Its protein is CASSLRDRDRLHF. The chain uses TRBV11-2 and TRBJ1-6, with 9 bases aligning to TRBD1. The CDR3 extends over 13 amino acids. From germline, CDR1 is SGHAT and CDR2 FQNNGV. Germline trimming cut 5 bases from V and 16 bases from J; bases unmatched to any gene: 9.

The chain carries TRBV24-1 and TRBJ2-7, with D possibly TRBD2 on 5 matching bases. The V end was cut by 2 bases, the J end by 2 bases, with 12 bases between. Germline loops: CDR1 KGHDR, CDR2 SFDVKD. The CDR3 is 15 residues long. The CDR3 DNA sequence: TGTGCCACCAGTGATTCTCGGGAAACAACCTACGAGCAGTACTTC. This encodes CATSDSRETTYEQYF.

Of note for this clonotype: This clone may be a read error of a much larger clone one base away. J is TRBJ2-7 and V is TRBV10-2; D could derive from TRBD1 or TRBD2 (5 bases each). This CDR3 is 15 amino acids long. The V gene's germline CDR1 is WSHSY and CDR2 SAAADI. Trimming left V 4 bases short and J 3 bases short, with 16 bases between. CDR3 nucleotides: TGCGCCAGCAGTGTGTCAACGGGACCGGACTACGAGCAGTACTTC. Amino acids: CASSVSTGPDYEQYF.

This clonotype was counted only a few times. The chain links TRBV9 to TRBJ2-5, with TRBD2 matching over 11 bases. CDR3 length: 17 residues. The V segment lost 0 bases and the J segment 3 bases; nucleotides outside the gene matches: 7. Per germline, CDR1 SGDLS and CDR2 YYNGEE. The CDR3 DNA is TGTGCCAGCAGCGTAGACCCCTCACTAGCGGGGGAAGAGACCCAGTACTTC. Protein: CASSVDPSLAGEETQYF. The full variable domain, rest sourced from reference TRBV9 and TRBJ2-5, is DSGVTQTPKHLITATGQRVTLRCSPRSGDLSVYWYQQSLDQGLQFLIQYYNGEERAKGNILERFSAQQFPDLHSELNLSSLELGDSALYFCASSVDPSLAGEETQYFGPGTRLLVL.

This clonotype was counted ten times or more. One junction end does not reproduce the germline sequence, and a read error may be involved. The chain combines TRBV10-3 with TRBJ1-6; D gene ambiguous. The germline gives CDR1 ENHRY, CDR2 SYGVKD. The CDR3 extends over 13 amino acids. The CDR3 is CAFRFAPDSPLHF. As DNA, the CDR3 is TGTGCCTTCAGATTTGCTCCGGATTCACCCCTCCACTTT.

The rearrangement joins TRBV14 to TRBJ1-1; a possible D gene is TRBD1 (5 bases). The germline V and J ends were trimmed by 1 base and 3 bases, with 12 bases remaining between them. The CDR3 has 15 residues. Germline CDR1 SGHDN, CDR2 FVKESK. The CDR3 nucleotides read TGTGCCAGCAGCCAAGCGAGGGGTGGGGACACTGAAGCTTTCTTT. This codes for CASSQARGGDTEAFF.

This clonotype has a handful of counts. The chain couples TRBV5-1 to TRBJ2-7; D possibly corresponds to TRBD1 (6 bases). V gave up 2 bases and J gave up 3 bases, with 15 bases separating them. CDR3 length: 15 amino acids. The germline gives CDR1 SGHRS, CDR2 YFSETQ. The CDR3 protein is CASSLTGKQIYEQYF. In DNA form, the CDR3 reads TGCGCCAGCAGCTTAACAGGGAAGCAGATCTACGAGCAGTACTTC.

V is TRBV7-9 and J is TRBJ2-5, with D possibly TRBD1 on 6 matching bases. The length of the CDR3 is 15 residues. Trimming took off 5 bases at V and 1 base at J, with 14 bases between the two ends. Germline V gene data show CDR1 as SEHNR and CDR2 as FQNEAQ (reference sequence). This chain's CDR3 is CASSLWTDIQETQYF. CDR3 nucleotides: TGTGCCAGCAGCCTCTGGACAGATATCCAAGAGACCCAGTACTTC.

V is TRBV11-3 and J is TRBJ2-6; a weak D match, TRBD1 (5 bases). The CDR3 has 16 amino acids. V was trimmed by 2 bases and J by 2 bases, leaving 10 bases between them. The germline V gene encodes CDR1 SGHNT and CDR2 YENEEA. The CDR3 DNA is TGTGCCAGCAGCTTAAGGGGTAAACCTGGGGCCAACGTCCTGACTTTC. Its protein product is CASSLRGKPGANVLTF.

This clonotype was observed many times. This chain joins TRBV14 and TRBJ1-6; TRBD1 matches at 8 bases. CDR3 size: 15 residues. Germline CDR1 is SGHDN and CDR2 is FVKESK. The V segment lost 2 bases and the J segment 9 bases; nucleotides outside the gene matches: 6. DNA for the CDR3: TGTGCCAGCAGCCAAACTTGGGGACAGGCTTCACCCCTCCACTTT. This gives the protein CASSQTWGQASPLHF.

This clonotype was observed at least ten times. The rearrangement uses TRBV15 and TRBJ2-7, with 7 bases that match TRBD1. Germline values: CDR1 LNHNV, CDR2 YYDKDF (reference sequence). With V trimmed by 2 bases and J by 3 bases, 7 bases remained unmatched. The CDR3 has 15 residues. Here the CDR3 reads CATSRQGGIDYEQYF. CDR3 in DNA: TGTGCCACCAGCAGACAAGGGGGCATCGACTACGAGCAGTACTTC.

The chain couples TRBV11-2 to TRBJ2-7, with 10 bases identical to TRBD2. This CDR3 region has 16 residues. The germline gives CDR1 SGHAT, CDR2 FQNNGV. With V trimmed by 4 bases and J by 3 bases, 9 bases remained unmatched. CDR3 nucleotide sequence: TGTGCCAGCAGCTCTCCCCGACTAGCGGGCGACTACGAGCAGTACTTC. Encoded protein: CASSSPRLAGDYEQYF. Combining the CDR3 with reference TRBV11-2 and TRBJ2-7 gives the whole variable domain EAGVAQSPRYKIIEKRQSVAFWCNPISGHATLYWYQQILGQGPKLLIQFQNNGVVDDSQLPKDRFSAERLKGVDSTLKIQPAKLEDSAVYLCASSSPRLAGDYEQYFGPGTRLTVT.

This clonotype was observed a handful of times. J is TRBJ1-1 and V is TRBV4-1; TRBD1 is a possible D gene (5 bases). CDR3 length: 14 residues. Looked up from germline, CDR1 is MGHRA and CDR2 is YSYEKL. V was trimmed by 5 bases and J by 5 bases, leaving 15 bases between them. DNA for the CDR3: TGCGCCAGCAGCTCTTTTCTAGGGGAAACTGAAGCTTTCTTT. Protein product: CASSSFLGETEAFF.

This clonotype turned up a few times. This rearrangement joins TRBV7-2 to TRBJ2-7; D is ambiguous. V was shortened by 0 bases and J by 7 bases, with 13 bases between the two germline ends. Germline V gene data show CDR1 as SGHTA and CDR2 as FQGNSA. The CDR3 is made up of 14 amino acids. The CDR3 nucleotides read TGTGCCAGCAGCTTAGCGCTCAGGATGGGGGAGCAGTACTTC. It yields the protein CASSLALRMGEQYF.

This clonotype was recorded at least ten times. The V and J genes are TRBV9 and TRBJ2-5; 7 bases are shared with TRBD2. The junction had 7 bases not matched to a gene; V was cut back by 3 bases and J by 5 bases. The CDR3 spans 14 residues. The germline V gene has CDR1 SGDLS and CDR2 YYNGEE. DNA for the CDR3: TGTGCCAGCAGCGGGGGGGGTCGGGGGGAGACCCAGTACTTC. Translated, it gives CASSGGGRGETQYF.

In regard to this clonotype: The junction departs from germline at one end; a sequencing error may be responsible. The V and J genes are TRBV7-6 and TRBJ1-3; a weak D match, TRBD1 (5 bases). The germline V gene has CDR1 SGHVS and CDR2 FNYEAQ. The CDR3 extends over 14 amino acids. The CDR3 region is CASSPEAGSDTIDF. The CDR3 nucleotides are TGTGCCAGCAGCCCAGAGGCAGGATCGGACACCATAGATTTT.

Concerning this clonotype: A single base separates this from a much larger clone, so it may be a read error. The CDR3 DNA sequence: TGTGCCAGCAGACGGGAGGGGACCCAGTACTTC. Translating it yields CASRREGTQYF. This chain joins TRBV10-3 and TRBJ2-7; 8 bases map to TRBD2. The J call is doubtful: the DNA matches TRBJ2-5 better. The CDR3 sequence is 11 residues long. CDR1 is ENHRY and CDR2 is SYGVKD in the germline V gene.

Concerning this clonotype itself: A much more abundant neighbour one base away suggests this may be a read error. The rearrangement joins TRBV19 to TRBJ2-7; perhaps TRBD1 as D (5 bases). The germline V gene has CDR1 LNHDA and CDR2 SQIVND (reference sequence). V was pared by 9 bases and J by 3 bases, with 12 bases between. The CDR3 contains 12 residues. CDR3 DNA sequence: TGTGCCAGCAGACCAGGGAACTACGAGCAGTACTTC. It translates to CASRPGNYEQYF.